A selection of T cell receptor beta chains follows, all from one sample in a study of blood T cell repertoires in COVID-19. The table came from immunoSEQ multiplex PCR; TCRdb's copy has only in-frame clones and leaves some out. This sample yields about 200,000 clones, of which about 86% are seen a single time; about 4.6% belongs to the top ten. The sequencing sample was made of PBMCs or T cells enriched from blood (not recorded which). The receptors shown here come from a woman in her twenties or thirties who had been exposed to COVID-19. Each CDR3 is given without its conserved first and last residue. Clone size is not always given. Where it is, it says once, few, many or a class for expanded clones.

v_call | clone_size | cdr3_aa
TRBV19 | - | ASSTPGQLYGYT
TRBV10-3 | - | ASKLAGGATYTDTQY
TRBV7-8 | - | ASSLGATENTEAF
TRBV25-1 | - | ASSPKGDSAHYNSPLH
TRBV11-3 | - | ASRTFGGPRSGELF
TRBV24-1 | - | ATSFPSGVTDTQY
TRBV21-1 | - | ALRQGGYTEAF
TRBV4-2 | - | ASSHLRSGGPSYEQY
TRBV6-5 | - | ASSYSKWGGSSPLH
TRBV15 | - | ATSSTELRDRGMNTEAF
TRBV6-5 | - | ASSRDFSAHEQY
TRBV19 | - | ASSIVGGAGNQPQH
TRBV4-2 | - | ASSQDTGNEQF
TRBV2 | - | ASSYRETQY
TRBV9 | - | ASSVGDRVTEAF
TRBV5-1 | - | ASKAAGEENTIY
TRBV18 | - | ASSPSPGDYGYT
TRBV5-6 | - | ASSYGLNGYT
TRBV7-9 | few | ASSYGTTDPQEEQF
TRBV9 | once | ASSAPGQMNSPLH
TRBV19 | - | ASSSTGGHTEQY
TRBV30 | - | AWSVSKSGTSGNEQF
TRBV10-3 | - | AISESVRLETQY
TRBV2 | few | ASSEDRGNTIY